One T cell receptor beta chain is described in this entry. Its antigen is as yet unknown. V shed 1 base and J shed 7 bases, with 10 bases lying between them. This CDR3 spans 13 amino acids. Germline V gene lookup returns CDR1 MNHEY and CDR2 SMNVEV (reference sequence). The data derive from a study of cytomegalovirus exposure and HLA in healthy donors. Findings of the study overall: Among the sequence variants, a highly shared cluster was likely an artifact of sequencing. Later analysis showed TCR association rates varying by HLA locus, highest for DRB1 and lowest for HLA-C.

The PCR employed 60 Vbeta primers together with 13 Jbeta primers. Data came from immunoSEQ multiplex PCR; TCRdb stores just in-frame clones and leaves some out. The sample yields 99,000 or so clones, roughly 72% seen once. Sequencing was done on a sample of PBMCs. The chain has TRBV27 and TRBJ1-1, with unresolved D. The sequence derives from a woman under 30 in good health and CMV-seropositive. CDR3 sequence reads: CASSLFPEGEAFF. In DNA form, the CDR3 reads TGTGCCAGCAGTTTATTTCCCGAGGGTGAAGCTTTCTTT.